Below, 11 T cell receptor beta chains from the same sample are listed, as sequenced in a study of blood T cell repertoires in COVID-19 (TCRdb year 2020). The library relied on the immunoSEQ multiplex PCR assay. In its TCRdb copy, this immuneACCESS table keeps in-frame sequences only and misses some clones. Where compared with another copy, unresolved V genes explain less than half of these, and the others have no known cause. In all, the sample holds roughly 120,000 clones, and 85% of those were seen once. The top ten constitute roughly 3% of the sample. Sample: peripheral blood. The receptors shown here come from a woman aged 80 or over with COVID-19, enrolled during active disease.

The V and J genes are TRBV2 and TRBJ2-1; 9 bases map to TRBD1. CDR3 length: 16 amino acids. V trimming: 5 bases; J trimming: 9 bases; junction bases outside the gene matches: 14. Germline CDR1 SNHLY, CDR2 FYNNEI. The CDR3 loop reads CASSSTGTGYLGEQFF. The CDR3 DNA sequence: TGTGCCAGCAGTAGTACCGGGACAGGGTATCTAGGTGAGCAGTTCTTC.

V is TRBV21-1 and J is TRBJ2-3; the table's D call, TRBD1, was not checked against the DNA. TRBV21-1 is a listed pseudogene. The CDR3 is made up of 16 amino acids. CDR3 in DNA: TGTGCCAGCATGCGGACAGGCGATACTAGCACAGATACGCAGTATTTT. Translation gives CASMRTGDTSTDTQYF.

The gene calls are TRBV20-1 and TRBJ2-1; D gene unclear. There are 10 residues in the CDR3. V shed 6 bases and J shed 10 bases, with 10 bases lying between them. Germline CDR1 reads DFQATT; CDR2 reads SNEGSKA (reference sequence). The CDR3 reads CSAEINEQFF. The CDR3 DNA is TGCAGTGCGGAGATAAACGAGCAGTTCTTC.

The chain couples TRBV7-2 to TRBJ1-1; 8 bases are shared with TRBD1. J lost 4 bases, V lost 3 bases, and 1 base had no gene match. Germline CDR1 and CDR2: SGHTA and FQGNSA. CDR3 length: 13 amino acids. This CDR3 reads CASSLTGVTEAFF. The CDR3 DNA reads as TGTGCCAGCAGCTTGACAGGGGTCACTGAAGCTTTCTTT.

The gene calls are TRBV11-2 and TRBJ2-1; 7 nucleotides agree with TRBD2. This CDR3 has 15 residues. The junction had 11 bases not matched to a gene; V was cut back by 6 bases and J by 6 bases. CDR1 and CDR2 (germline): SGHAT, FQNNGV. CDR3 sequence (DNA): TGTGCCAGCAGGACCGTGGCGGGAGTCTCCAATGAGCAGTTCTTC. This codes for CASRTVAGVSNEQFF.

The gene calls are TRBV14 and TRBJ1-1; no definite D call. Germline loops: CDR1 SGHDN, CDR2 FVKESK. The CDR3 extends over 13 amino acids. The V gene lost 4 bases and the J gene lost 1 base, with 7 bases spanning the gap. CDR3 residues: CASSPSWNTEAFF. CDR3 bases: TGTGCCAGCAGCCCCTCTTGGAACACTGAAGCTTTCTTT.

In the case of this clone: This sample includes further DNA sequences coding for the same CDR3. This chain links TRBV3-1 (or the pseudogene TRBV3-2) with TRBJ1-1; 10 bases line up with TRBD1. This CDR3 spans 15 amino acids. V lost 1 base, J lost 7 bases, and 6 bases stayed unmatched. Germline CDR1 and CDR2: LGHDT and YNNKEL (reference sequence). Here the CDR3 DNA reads TGTGCCAGCAGCCAAGCCCGGACAGGGGGGAGTGAAGCTTTCTTT. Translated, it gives CASSQARTGGSEAFF.

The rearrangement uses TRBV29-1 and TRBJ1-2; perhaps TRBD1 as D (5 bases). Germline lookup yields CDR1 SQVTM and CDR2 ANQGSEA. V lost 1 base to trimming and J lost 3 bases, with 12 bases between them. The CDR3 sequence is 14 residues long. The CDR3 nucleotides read TGCAGCGTTGAAGGACACCAGGGTGACTATGGCTACACCTTC. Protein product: CSVEGHQGDYGYTF.

CDR3 region: CASSSDRGGIGQFF. CDR3 nucleotide sequence: TGTGCCAGTAGTTCAGACAGGGGGGGTATAGGGCAGTTCTTC. V usage is TRBV19 and J usage is TRBJ2-1; TRBD1 matches at 9 bases. From germline, CDR1 is LNHDA and CDR2 SQIVND (reference sequence). Losses at the gene ends were 5 bases for V and 12 bases for J; bases not matched to a gene: 11. The CDR3 is 14 amino acids.

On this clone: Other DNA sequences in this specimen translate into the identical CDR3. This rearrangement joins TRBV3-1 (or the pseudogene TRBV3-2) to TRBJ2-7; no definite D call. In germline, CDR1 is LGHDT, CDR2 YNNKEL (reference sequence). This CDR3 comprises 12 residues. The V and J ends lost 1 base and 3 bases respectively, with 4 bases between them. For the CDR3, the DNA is TGTGCCAGCAGCCAAGCCAGCTACGAGCAGTACTTC. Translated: CASSQASYEQYF.

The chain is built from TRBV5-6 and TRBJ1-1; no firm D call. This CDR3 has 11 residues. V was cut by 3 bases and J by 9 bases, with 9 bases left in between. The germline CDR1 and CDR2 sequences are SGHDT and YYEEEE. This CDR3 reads CASSSAGKAFF. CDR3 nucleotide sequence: TGTGCCAGCAGCTCCGCCGGGAAAGCTTTCTTT.